This TCR beta chain was documented in a study of regulatory T cells in long-lasting Graves disease. Whole-study results and caveats: Only peripheral blood was studied, not thyroid tissue. With persistent disease, TRBV28, TRBJ1-2 and TRBJ2-5 were the favored segments. A greater number of public clonotypes (2,741) was shared by persistent patients than by new patients (roughly 880).

The sample's time point: persistent/refractory GD, antithyroid drugs over 5 years with positive TRAb. TCR sequences were obtained from RNA taken from PBMCs. As to this clonotype: Its antigen is undetermined.

J was trimmed by 0 bases and V by 4 bases; bases with no gene match: 14. From germline, CDR1 is LNHDA and CDR2 SQIVND (reference sequence). The CDR3 is 20 residues long. Sequencing libraries for TCR beta were prepared with iRepertoire HTBI primers and Arm-PCR of CDR3 regions. Via MiXCR, TCRdb re-called the multiplex PCR reads, giving one row per CDR3 protein. The sample gives approximately 500,000 distinct CDR3 sequences, roughly a fifth of which show up once; about 7% is in the top ten. The sequenced sample was peripheral blood mononuclear cells (PBMCs), obtained when the disease was refractory, from a patient treated with antithyroid drugs. This receptor was obtained from a female donor with Graves disease. The V and J genes are TRBV19 and TRBJ1-5, with 11 positions matching TRBD1. The CDR3 region has the DNA TGTGCCAGTAGTAACCCAGGACAGGGGGCGACCCGTTATAGCAATCAGCCCCAGCATTTT. Translation gives CASSNPGQGATRYSNQPQHF.